What follows describes a single T cell receptor beta chain. The source of the sample is a study of blood T cell repertoires in COVID-19. Study as a whole: Samples representing acute and convalescent COVID-19 were sourced from the United States, Italy and Spain.

Clones were read by immunoSEQ multiplex PCR, and TCRdb kept only the in-frame ones, dropping some. Of around 200,000 clones listed, about 86% are singletons. The source is a man in his 60s who had recovered from COVID-19. What was sequenced was peripheral blood.

The CDR3 loop reads CASSLFPGTQPDTQYF. CDR3 nucleotide sequence: TGCGCCAGCAGCCTTTTCCCGGGGACACAGCCGGATACGCAGTATTTT. This chain uses TRBV5-1 with TRBJ2-3, with D perhaps TRBD1 (6 bases). The CDR3 runs to 16 residues. Germline V lookup: CDR1 SGHRS, CDR2 YFSETQ. Trimming removed 4 bases at V and 6 bases at J, with 21 bases between.